Described below is a single TCR beta chain sequence and its context. Its target is unknown. Assay: immunoSEQ multiplex PCR; the TCRdb copy retains only in-frame clones and omits some. This table has approximately 110,000 clones, around nine tenths appearing once. The CDR3 is 16 amino acids. With V trimmed by 5 bases and J by 0 bases, 6 bases remained unmatched. The germline gives CDR1 MDHEN, CDR2 SYDVKM. The record originates from a study of identifying expanded T cells in peripheral blood. Study findings and constraints: About 1.3 clones differed between technical replicates, versus approximately 17 and 20 over time.

Collection occurred without any documented infections or immune events in donors. The sequence was obtained from a person aged 18 to 70 in good health. The chain joins TRBV28 to TRBJ2-2; 7 nucleotides line up with TRBD1. Sequencing was done on a sample of blood. As DNA, the CDR3 is TGTGCCAGCAGTGTCTCCGGGACAGCGAACACCGGGGAGCTGTTTTTT. Protein sequence: CASSVSGTANTGELFF.